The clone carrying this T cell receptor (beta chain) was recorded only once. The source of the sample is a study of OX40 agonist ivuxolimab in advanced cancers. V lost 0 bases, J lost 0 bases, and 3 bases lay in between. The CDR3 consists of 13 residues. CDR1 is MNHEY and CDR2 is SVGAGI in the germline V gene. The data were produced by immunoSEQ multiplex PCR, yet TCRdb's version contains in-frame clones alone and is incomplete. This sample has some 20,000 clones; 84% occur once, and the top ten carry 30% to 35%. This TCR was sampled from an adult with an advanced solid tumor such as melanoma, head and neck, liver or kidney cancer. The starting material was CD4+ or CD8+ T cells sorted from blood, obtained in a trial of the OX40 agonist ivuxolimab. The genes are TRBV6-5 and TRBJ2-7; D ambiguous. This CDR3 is CASSYSLSYEQYF. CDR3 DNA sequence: TGTGCCAGCAGTTACTCCCTCTCCTACGAGCAGTACTTC.